These 25 T cell receptor beta chains originate from one sample sequenced in a study of T cell clonotyping in hematopoietic cell transplantation. The assay was immunoSEQ multiplex PCR, and TCRdb's table has in-frame clones only and misses some. The top ten clones hold 25% to 30% of a sample with 1,500 to 2,000 clones, approximately 79% of them seen once. The source material was peripheral blood mononuclear cells, sampled 30 days after allogeneic stem cell transplant. The receptor source for this set is a male patient aged 50 to 59 who had an allogeneic stem cell transplant from an unrelated donor, so the T cells may come from the graft donor. Some clones in this sample may be carry-over from other donors' samples.

The rearrangement uses TRBV13 and TRBJ2-2; TRBD1 is a possible D gene (5 bases). The V and J ends lost 6 bases and 4 bases respectively, with 9 bases between them. This CDR3 spans 13 amino acids. In germline, CDR1 is PRHDT, CDR2 FYEKMQ (reference sequence). In DNA form, the CDR3 reads TGTGCCAGCAGACCCAGGGTCACCGGGGAGCTGTTTTTT. This gives the protein CASRPRVTGELFF.

This clone appeared a few times. The chain combines TRBV2 with TRBJ1-6; TRBD1 agrees at 8 bases. V was clipped by 5 bases and J by 4 bases; unmatched bases: 4. Germline lookup yields CDR1 SNHLY and CDR2 FYNNEI. The CDR3 covers 15 residues. CDR3 nucleotide sequence: TGTGCCAGCAGTTGGACAGGGCTTTATAATTCACCCCTCCACTTT. Translating it yields CASSWTGLYNSPLHF.

The chain has TRBV10-2 and TRBJ2-7; 8 nucleotides agree with TRBD2. Germline lookup yields CDR1 WSHSY and CDR2 SAAADI. V lost 0 bases, J lost 1 base, and 2 bases stayed unmatched. The CDR3 has 15 amino acids. The CDR3 here is CASSESGGGSYEQYF. In DNA, the CDR3 is TGCGCCAGCAGTGAGTCAGGCGGGGGGTCCTACGAGCAGTACTTC.

J is TRBJ2-7 and V is TRBV13; 7 bases line up with TRBD1. This CDR3 has 15 amino acids. The ends lost 4 bases at V and 3 bases at J; junction bases unmatched: 9. Germline loops: CDR1 PRHDT, CDR2 FYEKMQ (reference sequence). CDR3 region: CASSSGTAKNYEQYF. CDR3 in DNA: TGTGCCAGCAGCTCTGGGACAGCCAAAAACTACGAGCAGTACTTC. Full variable domain (missing parts from reference TRBV13 and TRBJ2-7): AAGVIQSPRHLIKEKRETATLKCYPIPRHDTVYWYQQGPGQDPQFLISFYEKMQSDKGSIPDRFSAQQFSDYHSELNMSSLELGDSALYFCASSSGTAKNYEQYFGPGTRLTVT.

This chain uses TRBV30 with TRBJ2-7; 10 positions agree with TRBD1. Germline lookup yields CDR1 GTSNPN and CDR2 SVGIG (reference sequence). The CDR3 contains 13 residues. The trim removed 8 bases at V and 5 bases at J, leaving 9 bases unmatched. The CDR3 protein is CALEGQGQHEQYF. CDR3 sequence (DNA): TGTGCCCTGGAGGGACAGGGGCAACACGAGCAGTACTTC.

This chain links TRBV2 with TRBJ2-2, with 8 bases identical to TRBD1. This CDR3 has 16 residues. CDR1 SNHLY and CDR2 FYNNEI come from the germline V gene. J lost 6 bases, V lost 6 bases, and 12 bases had no gene match. The CDR3 region has the DNA TGTGCCAGCAGCGACTTCGACAGGGGTGAAGCCGGGGAGCTGTTTTTT. Protein product: CASSDFDRGEAGELFF.

This clone has a handful of counts. V usage is TRBV6-1 and J usage is TRBJ1-2; 7 bases map to TRBD1. V lost 6 bases to trimming and J lost 3 bases; unmatched junction nucleotides: 10. CDR1 is MNHNS and CDR2 is SASEGT in the germline V gene. The CDR3 consists of 15 residues. The CDR3 loop reads CASRRSEGAYYGYTF. The CDR3 nucleotides are TGTGCCAGCAGGCGTTCCGAGGGGGCCTACTATGGCTACACCTTC.

The rearrangement uses TRBV6-6 and TRBJ2-7; a weak D match, TRBD1 (6 bases). Germline CDR1 MNHNY, CDR2 SVGAGI (reference sequence). This CDR3 region has 13 residues. Trimming removed 4 bases at V and 2 bases at J, with 9 bases between. CDR3 loop: CASSWTVTYEQYF. The CDR3 bases are TGTGCCAGCAGTTGGACAGTAACCTACGAGCAGTACTTC.

The V call is TRBV9, the J call TRBJ1-2, with D maybe TRBD1 (5 bases). The CDR3 runs to 13 residues. V gave up 4 bases and J gave up 3 bases, with 10 bases separating them. CDR1 SGDLS and CDR2 YYNGEE come from the germline V gene. The CDR3 spells CASSLGEDYGYTF. The CDR3, as DNA: TGTGCCAGCAGCCTAGGGGAGGACTATGGCTACACCTTC.

This clone was detected only once. This chain links TRBV28 with TRBJ2-7, with a tentative D call TRBD2 (6 bases). The ends were cut back, 8 bases at V and 2 bases at J, with 16 bases in the middle. The CDR3 consists of 14 residues. The germline gives CDR1 MDHEN, CDR2 SYDVKM. CDR3 amino acids: CASHMGGSAYEQYF. DNA for the CDR3: TGTGCCAGCCATATGGGGGGTTCTGCCTACGAGCAGTACTTC.

A few counts support this clone. The chain combines TRBV19 with TRBJ1-1, with D hard to call. V lost 3 bases and J lost 5, with 13 bases in between. This CDR3 comprises 14 residues. The V gene's germline CDR1 is LNHDA and CDR2 SQIVND (reference sequence). The CDR3 DNA reads TGTGCCAGTAGTATGCAAAGGTCCGGAACTGAAGCTTTCTTT. It translates to CASSMQRSGTEAFF.

This clone has a single count. This chain joins TRBV6-1 and TRBJ2-7; D remains unclear. This CDR3 comprises 14 residues. The germline V gene has CDR1 MNHNS and CDR2 SASEGT. V was pared by 6 bases and J by 3 bases, with 15 bases between. The CDR3 region has the DNA TGTGCCAGCAGAACCTCGTCCACCTTCTACGAGCAGTACTTC. Protein sequence: CASRTSSTFYEQYF.

The CDR3 sequence: CASSASVEPQHF. The DNA of the CDR3 is TGTGCCAGCAGTGCCAGTGTGGAGCCCCAGCATTTT. This chain uses TRBV2 with TRBJ1-5; D unclear. The CDR3 covers 12 residues. Germline assignment: CDR1 SNHLY and CDR2 FYNNEI. Trimming stripped 4 bases from V and 8 bases from J, with 9 bases between.

This clone showed up just a few times. The chain combines TRBV11-3 with TRBJ2-3; D perhaps matches TRBD1 (6 bases). This CDR3 is built from 14 residues. V was shortened by 5 bases and J by 2 bases, with 11 bases between the two germline ends. Germline V gene lookup returns CDR1 SGHNT and CDR2 YENEEA. The CDR3 loop is CASSKGGFTDTQYF. The CDR3 nucleotides read TGTGCCAGCAGCAAAGGGGGTTTCACAGATACGCAGTATTTT.

The chain carries TRBV4-2 and TRBJ2-5; 10 bases match TRBD1. The V gene end was trimmed by 1 base and the J gene end by 4 bases; junction bases not matched to a gene: 9. CDR1 LGHNA and CDR2 YNFKEQ come from the germline V gene. The CDR3 totals 17 residues. The CDR3 loop is CASSQVTGQGVAETQYF. For the CDR3, the DNA is TGTGCCAGCAGCCAAGTAACAGGACAGGGGGTCGCAGAGACCCAGTACTTC.

The chain recombines TRBV27 with TRBJ2-1, with 7 bases identical to TRBD1. J gave up 7 bases and V 5 bases, and 5 bases lay outside the gene matches. This CDR3 has 13 residues. Per germline, CDR1 MNHEY and CDR2 SMNVEV (reference sequence). As DNA, the CDR3 is TGTGCCAGCAGTCCCGGGACAGTAAATGAGCAGTTCTTC. It yields the protein CASSPGTVNEQFF.

This clone was picked up a small number of times. For the CDR3, the DNA is TGTGCCAGCAGTGAAACGGCGACAGGGGTTTACACTGAAGCTTTCTTT. This codes for CASSETATGVYTEAFF. The chain has TRBV6-1 and TRBJ1-1; 8 bases map to TRBD1. Unmatched junction bases numbered 8, after V lost 2 bases and J lost 3 bases. The CDR3 sequence is 16 residues long. Germline lookup yields CDR1 MNHNS and CDR2 SASEGT.

The rearrangement uses TRBV7-6 and TRBJ1-5; no clear D gene. CDR3 length equals 15 residues. Trimming removed 1 base at V and 0 bases at J, with 7 bases between. The V gene's germline CDR1 is SGHVS and CDR2 FNYEAQ. The CDR3 coding sequence is TGTGCCAGCAGCTTAGAATCCTATAGCAATCAGCCCCAGCATTTT. Amino acids: CASSLESYSNQPQHF.

CDR3 nucleotide sequence: TGCGCCAGCAGCCTCGACAGGGGGTATGGAAACACCATATATTTT. It codes for CASSLDRGYGNTIYF. The chain recombines TRBV4-3 with TRBJ1-3; 9 nucleotides align to TRBD1. CDR1 LGHNA and CDR2 YSLEER come from the germline V gene. CDR3 length equals 15 residues. J was trimmed by 3 bases and V by 4 bases; bases with no gene match: 4.

The chain combines TRBV25-1 with TRBJ2-7; possible D gene TRBD2, 6 bases. V lost 3 bases and J lost 6, with 12 bases in between. This CDR3 is built from 13 residues. Germline V CDR1 and CDR2: MGHDK, SYGVNS. CDR3 region: CASSEEGLSEQYF. Here the CDR3 DNA reads TGTGCCAGCAGTGAGGAGGGGCTATCCGAGCAGTACTTC.

This clone has only a few counts. The chain links TRBV5-1 to TRBJ2-1; D is possibly TRBD1 or TRBD2 (5 bases each). This CDR3 region has 13 residues. V gave up 4 bases and J gave up 7 bases, with 12 bases separating them. Germline V gene data show CDR1 as SGHRS and CDR2 as YFSETQ. The chain's CDR3 is CASSTGRMNEQFF. The CDR3 DNA reads as TGCGCCAGCAGCACGGGACGAATGAATGAGCAGTTCTTC.

The CDR3 DNA is TGTGCCAGCAGTTCTCCAGGGACCTTGGGAACTGAAGCTTTCTTT. Translating it yields CASSSPGTLGTEAFF. V and J are TRBV28 and TRBJ1-1; D perhaps matches TRBD1 (5 bases). Germline V lookup: CDR1 MDHEN, CDR2 SYDVKM. CDR3 size: 15 residues. V lost 4 bases and J 5 bases, leaving 17 bases between the germline ends.

The chain recombines TRBV27 with TRBJ1-5, with TRBD1 as a possible D gene (6 bases). Trimming took off 0 bases at V and 7 bases at J, with 13 bases between the two ends. CDR1 MNHEY and CDR2 SMNVEV come from the germline V gene (reference sequence). The CDR3 spans 15 residues. As DNA, the CDR3 is TGTGCCAGCAGTTTATCGGGGCCCCAGGGGCAGCCCCAGCATTTT. It is translated as CASSLSGPQGQPQHF.

The rearrangement joins TRBV30 to TRBJ1-5, with a tentative D call TRBD1 (5 bases). Germline V gene data show CDR1 as GTSNPN and CDR2 as SVGIG (reference sequence). The V gene lost 5 bases and the J gene lost 6 bases, with 14 bases spanning the gap. CDR3 size: 13 residues. Written as DNA, the CDR3 is TGTGCCTGGGGGACCCTTGAACGTCAGCCCCAGCATTTT. Amino acids: CAWGTLERQPQHF.

The CDR3 region has the DNA TGTGCCAGCACCGACGGGTCGACAAGGCGGGGTGAAGCTTTCTTT. It translates to CASTDGSTRRGEAFF. The chain is built from TRBV7-9 and TRBJ1-1; no reliable D call. The CDR3 has 15 residues. Germline assignment: CDR1 SEHNR and CDR2 FQNEAQ (reference sequence). Trimming took off 7 bases at V and 7 bases at J, with 22 bases between the two ends.